Listed below are T cell receptor beta chains from one sample, sequenced in a study of blood T cell repertoires in COVID-19. Profiling relied on immunoSEQ multiplex PCR, and the TCRdb table lists in-frame clones only, not all of them. The sample yields more than 85,000 clones, about 83% seen once. Sample: peripheral blood. The receptors were gathered from a man in his forties with active or convalescent COVID-19. Both conserved end residues are part of each CDR3. Fields, in order: V gene, D gene, CDR3 length, clone size, J gene, CDR3 protein, CDR3 DNA. A D gene is named only where the DNA matches it firmly. Size is stated for part of the rows, as once, few or many counts, or as a class when the clone is expanded.

V: TRBV7-9
D: TRBD1
length: 18
size: NA
J: TRBJ1-1
CDR3: CASSPRDRGPLMNTEAFF
DNA: TGTGCCAGCAGCCCCCGGGACAGGGGGCCCCTGATGAACACTGAAGCTTTCTTT

V: TRBV7-2
D: NA
length: 16
size: NA
J: TRBJ2-3
CDR3: CASSLEMGSRLNTQYF
DNA: TGTGCCAGCAGCTTAGAGATGGGGTCCCGACTAAATACGCAGTATTTT

V: TRBV5-6
D: TRBD1
length: 16
size: NA
J: TRBJ2-2
CDR3: CASSETGVGGAGELFF
DNA: TGTGCCAGCAGCGAGACAGGGGTCGGGGGCGCCGGGGAGCTGTTTTTT

V: TRBV5-1
D: NA
length: 15
size: once
J: TRBJ1-6
CDR3: CASTRTDLGNSPLHF
DNA: TGCGCCAGCACCCGGACAGACTTGGGCAATTCACCCCTCCACTTT

V: TRBV11-1
D: NA
length: 14
size: NA
J: TRBJ1-6
CDR3: CASSGQLYNSPLHF
DNA: TGTGCCAGCAGCGGACAGCTATATAATTCACCCCTCCACTTT

V: TRBV25-1
D: NA
length: 12
size: NA
J: TRBJ1-1
CDR3: CASREGTLRAFF
DNA: TGTGCCAGCAGGGAGGGGACTCTTAGGGCTTTCTTT

V: TRBV19
D: NA
length: 12
size: NA
J: TRBJ1-6
CDR3: CASSRVRSPLHF
DNA: TGTGCCAGTAGTAGAGTAAGATCACCCCTCCACTTT

V: TRBV19
D: TRBD1
length: 14
size: NA
J: TRBJ1-2
CDR3: CASVGDREGRGYTF
DNA: TGTGCCAGCGTGGGGGACAGGGAAGGAAGAGGCTACACCTTC

V: TRBV18
D: NA
length: 14
size: NA
J: TRBJ2-7
CDR3: CASSLDSTTYEQYF
DNA: TGTGCCAGCTCACTAGACAGCACTACCTACGAGCAGTACTTC

V: TRBV11-3
D: NA
length: 14
size: once
J: TRBJ2-7
CDR3: CASSIGYQGYEQYF
DNA: TGTGCCAGCAGCATAGGGTACCAGGGGTACGAGCAGTACTTC

V: TRBV7-3
D: NA
length: 13
size: NA
J: TRBJ2-7
CDR3: CASSLSKGYEQYF
DNA: TGTGCCAGCAGTCTATCGAAGGGGTACGAGCAGTACTTC

V: TRBV4-1
D: NA
length: 15
size: once
J: TRBJ2-7
CDR3: CASSPLVEGPYEQYF
DNA: TGCGCCAGCAGCCCCCTCGTTGAGGGTCCCTACGAGCAGTACTTC

V: TRBV7-3
D: TRBD2
length: 15
size: NA
J: TRBJ2-2
CDR3: CASSLGLAASGELFF
DNA: TGTGCCAGCAGCTTAGGGCTAGCGGCCAGCGGGGAGCTGTTTTTT

V: TRBV5-5
D: NA
length: 13
size: NA
J: TRBJ2-5
CDR3: CASSLGGRETQYF
DNA: TGTGCCAGCAGCTTGGGCGGCCGGGAGACCCAGTACTTC

V: TRBV6-5
D: NA
length: 14
size: NA
J: TRBJ1-1
CDR3: CASSYSLPNTEAFF
DNA: TGTGCCAGCAGTTACTCCCTCCCGAACACTGAAGCTTTCTTT

V: TRBV24-1
D: TRBD1
length: 12
size: NA
J: TRBJ2-5
CDR3: CATWTGFIAQYF
DNA: TGTGCCACCTGGACAGGCTTTATAGCCCAGTACTTC

V: TRBV15
D: TRBD1
length: 14
size: NA
J: TRBJ1-4
CDR3: CATSMDRGSEKLFF
DNA: TGTGCCACCAGCATGGACAGGGGAAGTGAAAAACTGTTTTTT

V: TRBV19
D: TRBD1
length: 16
size: NA
J: TRBJ2-3
CDR3: CASSDRATASTDTQYF
DNA: TGTGCCAGTAGCGACAGGGCCACAGCTAGCACAGATACGCAGTATTTT

V: TRBV9
D: NA
length: 15
size: NA
J: TRBJ2-7
CDR3: CASSVDGGQFYEQYF
DNA: TGTGCCAGCAGCGTAGACGGGGGTCAATTCTACGAGCAGTACTTC

V: TRBV7-2
D: NA
length: 14
size: NA
J: TRBJ1-1
CDR3: CASSLFYANTEAFF
DNA: TGTGCCAGCAGCTTATTCTACGCGAACACTGAAGCTTTCTTT

V: TRBV7-6
D: NA
length: 15
size: NA
J: TRBJ2-2
CDR3: CASSLAFSRTGELFF
DNA: TGTGCCAGCAGCTTAGCGTTCTCTAGAACCGGGGAGCTGTTTTTT

V: TRBV3-1/TRBV3-2
D: NA
length: 13
size: NA
J: TRBJ1-2
CDR3: CASSQAVNYGYTF
DNA: TGTGCCAGCAGCCAAGCAGTAAACTATGGCTACACCTTC

V: TRBV7-9
D: TRBD1
length: 15
size: few
J: TRBJ2-7
CDR3: CASSSRQGPVREQYF
DNA: TGTGCCAGCAGTTCCCGACAGGGCCCAGTCCGCGAGCAGTACTTC

V: TRBV10-3
D: NA
length: 14
size: NA
J: TRBJ2-3
CDR3: CAIKTGTSTDTQYF
DNA: TGTGCCATCAAGACCGGGACTAGCACAGATACGCAGTATTTT

V: TRBV7-3
D: TRBD2
length: 17
size: NA
J: TRBJ2-1
CDR3: CASSRGTSGASYNEQFF
DNA: TGTGCCAGCAGCCGAGGGACTAGCGGGGCCTCCTACAATGAGCAGTTCTTC

V: TRBV7-2
D: TRBD2
length: 16
size: NA
J: TRBJ2-7
CDR3: CASSLEASGGIYEQYF
DNA: TGTGCCAGCAGCTTAGAGGCTAGCGGGGGGATTTACGAGCAGTACTTC

V: TRBV9
D: NA
length: 13
size: NA
J: TRBJ2-5
CDR3: CASSVPQGETQYF
DNA: TGTGCCAGCAGCGTTCCCCAGGGGGAGACCCAGTACTTC

V: TRBV11-2
D: TRBD2
length: 16
size: NA
J: TRBJ2-3
CDR3: CASSPTSGGVTDTQYF
DNA: TGTGCCAGCAGCCCAACTAGCGGGGGGGTCACAGATACGCAGTATTTT

V: TRBV19
D: TRBD2
length: 14
size: NA
J: TRBJ2-1
CDR3: CASGGLASYNEQFF
DNA: TGTGCCAGTGGGGGACTAGCGTCCTACAATGAGCAGTTCTTC

V: TRBV5-6
D: NA
length: 15
size: NA
J: TRBJ1-1
CDR3: CASSLVEALGTEAFF
DNA: TGTGCCAGCAGCTTGGTTGAGGCGCTGGGCACTGAAGCTTTCTTT

V: TRBV12-3/TRBV12-4
D: NA
length: 13
size: NA
J: TRBJ1-6
CDR3: CASSPRSRSPLHF
DNA: TGTGCCAGCAGTCCCAGGTCCCGATCACCCCTCCACTTT

V: TRBV5-4
D: NA
length: 16
size: NA
J: TRBJ2-7
CDR3: CASSFGRGTASYEQYF
DNA: TGTGCCAGCAGCTTTGGACGGGGGACAGCCTCTTACGAGCAGTACTTC

V: TRBV5-1
D: NA
length: 15
size: NA
J: TRBJ1-2
CDR3: CASSLFGTTNYGYTF
DNA: TGCGCCAGCAGCTTGTTCGGGACTACTAACTATGGCTACACCTTC

V: TRBV6-5
D: TRBD2
length: 14
size: NA
J: TRBJ2-7
CDR3: CASIRVAGPYEQYF
DNA: TGTGCCAGCATCAGGGTAGCGGGACCCTACGAGCAGTACTTC

V: TRBV7-2
D: TRBD2
length: 16
size: NA
J: TRBJ2-5
CDR3: CASSRRAGAAQETQYF
DNA: TGTGCCAGCAGCAGAAGAGCGGGGGCAGCTCAAGAGACCCAGTACTTC

V: TRBV29-1
D: NA
length: 13
size: NA
J: TRBJ1-6
CDR3: CSVVENQNSPLHF
DNA: TGCAGCGTTGTGGAGAACCAAAATTCACCCCTCCACTTT

V: TRBV18
D: NA
length: 16
size: once
J: TRBJ1-2
CDR3: CASSPQRQVANYGYTF
DNA: TGTGCCAGCTCACCACAACGACAGGTAGCTAACTATGGCTACACCTTC

V: TRBV7-6
D: TRBD2
length: 15
size: NA
J: TRBJ2-1
CDR3: CASSSGTSGGNEQFF
DNA: TGTGCCAGCAGCTCCGGGACTAGCGGGGGGAATGAGCAGTTCTTC

V: TRBV6-1
D: NA
length: 15
size: NA
J: TRBJ2-7
CDR3: CASSEDRRPLYEQYF
DNA: TGTGCCAGCAGTGAGGACAGACGGCCGCTCTACGAGCAGTACTTC

V: TRBV19
D: TRBD2
length: 15
size: NA
J: TRBJ2-1
CDR3: CASSVLAGGPSEQFF
DNA: TGTGCCAGTAGTGTACTAGCGGGGGGCCCGTCGGAGCAGTTCTTC

V: TRBV5-1
D: TRBD1
length: 19
size: NA
J: TRBJ2-3
CDR3: CASSPTGIGLLIATDTQYF
DNA: TGCGCCAGCAGCCCGACAGGGATTGGCCTACTCATCGCTACAGATACGCAGTATTTT

V: TRBV14
D: NA
length: 15
size: NA
J: TRBJ2-3
CDR3: CASSQDLFSTDTQYF
DNA: TGTGCCAGCAGCCAAGACCTTTTTAGCACAGATACGCAGTATTTT